A single sample is the source of the 5 T cell receptor beta chains below, sequenced in a study of T cell responses to AZD1222 COVID-19 vaccine. The assay was immunoSEQ multiplex PCR, and TCRdb's table has in-frame clones only and misses some. This sample yields some 160,000 clones, of which 90% to 95% are seen a single time; about 0.9% belongs to the top ten. Specimen: peripheral blood, collected on day 0 of AZD1222 vaccination. All receptors derive from an adult in good health.

CDR3 amino acids: CASSVGAGDTQYF. CDR3 coding DNA: TGTGCCAGCAGTGTTGGGGCCGGAGATACGCAGTATTTT. This sequence joins TRBV6-4 and TRBJ2-3, with D tentatively TRBD1 (5 bases). The germline V and J ends were trimmed by 4 bases and 5 bases, with 10 bases remaining between them. Germline V gives CDR1 MRHNA, CDR2 SNTAGT. The CDR3 runs 13 residues.

The chain carries TRBV3-1 (or the pseudogene TRBV3-2) and TRBJ2-5; 7 bases map to TRBD1. CDR1 is LGHDT, CDR2 YNNKEL, per germline (reference sequence). The CDR3 contains 15 residues. V lost 6 bases, J lost 9 bases, and 16 bases stayed unmatched. CDR3 sequence (DNA): TGTGCCAGCAGTGCCTGGACAGGCCAGTCTGGGGCCCAGTACTTC. Its translation: CASSAWTGQSGAQYF.

The chain is built from TRBV7-7 and TRBJ2-5; TRBD1 matches 9 bases. This CDR3 has 15 residues. The V gene's germline CDR1 is SSHAT and CDR2 FNYEAQ (reference sequence). V lost 5 bases and J lost 5; bases outside the gene matches: 9. CDR3 bases: TGTGCCAGCAGCCGCAGACAGGGGGATGGGGAGACCCAGTACTTC. Protein product: CASSRRQGDGETQYF.

This clone was seen just once. The chain is built from TRBV30 and TRBJ1-5; 8 positions match TRBD1. This CDR3 region has 15 residues. Germline V CDR1 and CDR2: GTSNPN, SVGIG (reference sequence). Losses at the gene ends were 5 bases for V and 2 bases for J; bases not matched to a gene: 8. CDR3 coding DNA: TGTGCCTGGGGACAGGGTTTTAGGGGCAATCAGCCCCAGCATTTT. It is translated as CAWGQGFRGNQPQHF.

This clone was recorded only once. DNA for the CDR3: TGCGCCAGCAGCAAGGTGCCGGGGGACGGACCCCAGCCCCAGCATTTT. It codes for CASSKVPGDGPQPQHF. The chain carries TRBV5-1 and TRBJ1-5; perhaps TRBD1 as D (5 bases). This CDR3 comprises 16 residues. V was pared by 4 bases and J by 7 bases, with 21 bases between. Germline loops: CDR1 SGHRS, CDR2 YFSETQ.